The rows below give T cell receptor beta chains drawn from one sample of a study of blood T cell repertoires in COVID-19. Using immunoSEQ multiplex PCR, the repertoire was profiled, and TCRdb retains in-frame clones only, with some absent. The table lists approximately 91,000 clones, roughly 87% of them singletons. The sequenced sample was peripheral blood. The receptors were gathered from a man in his 70s with acute or convalescent COVID-19. The CDR3 runs from the conserved cysteine through the conserved F or W. The order of the fields is J gene, clone size, D gene, V gene, CDR3 protein, CDR3 DNA. A D gene is named only where the DNA matches it firmly. Clone sizes are given selectively: once, few, many, or a class where the clone is expanded.

j_call: TRBJ2-4
clone_size: -
d_call: TRBD1
v_call: TRBV6-5
cdr3_aa: CASTLDRGWNIQYF
cdr3_nt: TGTGCCAGCACCTTGGACAGGGGCTGGAACATTCAGTACTTC

j_call: TRBJ1-4
clone_size: once
d_call: -
v_call: TRBV4-1
cdr3_aa: CASSQGGGLEEKLFF
cdr3_nt: TGCGCCAGCAGCCAAGGAGGAGGGCTTGAGGAAAAACTGTTTTTT

j_call: TRBJ2-2
clone_size: -
d_call: TRBD1
v_call: TRBV27
cdr3_aa: CASSSNRGRDTGELFF
cdr3_nt: TGTGCCAGCAGTTCGAACAGGGGGCGTGACACCGGGGAGCTGTTTTTT

j_call: TRBJ2-6
clone_size: -
d_call: -
v_call: TRBV9
cdr3_aa: CASSARFSGANVLTF
cdr3_nt: TGTGCCAGCAGCGCCCGTTTCTCTGGGGCCAACGTCCTGACTTTC

j_call: TRBJ1-1
clone_size: once
d_call: -
v_call: TRBV2
cdr3_aa: CASSPLGGSNTEAFF
cdr3_nt: TGTGCCAGCAGCCCCCTGGGGGGTTCAAACACTGAAGCTTTCTTT

j_call: TRBJ2-3
clone_size: -
d_call: -
v_call: TRBV29-1
cdr3_aa: CSVLPDWYTDTQYF
cdr3_nt: TGCAGCGTACTCCCGGACTGGTACACAGATACGCAGTATTTT

j_call: TRBJ2-4
clone_size: -
d_call: -
v_call: TRBV5-4
cdr3_aa: CATTGWENIQYF
cdr3_nt: TGTGCCACTACAGGGTGGGAAAACATTCAGTACTTC

j_call: TRBJ1-5
clone_size: few
d_call: -
v_call: TRBV2
cdr3_aa: CASGRPDQQPQHF
cdr3_nt: TGTGCCAGCGGGCGACCCGATCAGCAGCCCCAGCATTTT

j_call: TRBJ2-3
clone_size: -
d_call: TRBD1
v_call: TRBV16
cdr3_aa: CASSRTHRGQMSDTQYF
cdr3_nt: TGTGCCAGCAGCCGTACACACAGGGGGCAGATGTCAGATACGCAGTATTTT

j_call: TRBJ2-1
clone_size: once
d_call: TRBD2
v_call: TRBV5-1
cdr3_aa: CASSLAAGGQNQQFF
cdr3_nt: TGCGCCAGCAGCTTGGCAGCGGGGGGGCAGAACCAGCAGTTCTTC

j_call: TRBJ2-1
clone_size: -
d_call: TRBD1
v_call: TRBV6-6
cdr3_aa: CASIHGAGGNEQFF
cdr3_nt: TGTGCCAGCATACACGGGGCAGGGGGAAATGAGCAGTTCTTC

j_call: TRBJ2-5
clone_size: once
d_call: -
v_call: TRBV24-1
cdr3_aa: CATSDPGVGETQYF
cdr3_nt: TGTGCCACCAGTGATCCAGGGGTCGGTGAGACCCAGTACTTC

j_call: TRBJ1-1
clone_size: -
d_call: -
v_call: TRBV15
cdr3_aa: CATSTNSQPTEAFF
cdr3_nt: TGTGCCACCAGTACTAACTCACAACCCACTGAAGCTTTCTTT

j_call: TRBJ2-3
clone_size: -
d_call: TRBD2
v_call: TRBV24-1
cdr3_aa: CATSDWGPSGETDTQYF
cdr3_nt: TGTGCCACCAGTGATTGGGGACCTAGCGGGGAGACAGATACGCAGTATTTT

j_call: TRBJ2-5
clone_size: -
d_call: -
v_call: TRBV30
cdr3_aa: CATSPEETQYF
cdr3_nt: TGTGCCACTTCCCCTGAGGAGACCCAGTACTTC

j_call: TRBJ2-5
clone_size: -
d_call: -
v_call: TRBV2
cdr3_aa: CASSPRTTTETQYF
cdr3_nt: TGTGCCAGCAGCCCTCGGACAACGACGGAGACCCAGTACTTC

j_call: TRBJ1-1
clone_size: -
d_call: -
v_call: TRBV7-2
cdr3_aa: CASSLRPGGTEAFF
cdr3_nt: TGTGCCAGCAGCCTACGACCGGGGGGCACTGAAGCTTTCTTT

j_call: TRBJ1-6
clone_size: -
d_call: -
v_call: TRBV11-2
cdr3_aa: CASSAGWRQYYNSPLHF
cdr3_nt: TGTGCCAGCAGCGCCGGATGGAGACAGTACTATAATTCACCCCTCCACTTT

j_call: TRBJ2-3
clone_size: -
d_call: -
v_call: TRBV7-9
cdr3_aa: CASSPLASTDTQYF
cdr3_nt: TGTGCCAGCAGCCCACTAGCAAGCACAGATACGCAGTATTTT

j_call: TRBJ2-1
clone_size: -
d_call: -
v_call: TRBV11-2
cdr3_aa: CASSLGSGFSYNEQFF
cdr3_nt: TGTGCCAGCAGCTTAGGGAGCGGGTTCTCCTACAATGAGCAGTTCTTC